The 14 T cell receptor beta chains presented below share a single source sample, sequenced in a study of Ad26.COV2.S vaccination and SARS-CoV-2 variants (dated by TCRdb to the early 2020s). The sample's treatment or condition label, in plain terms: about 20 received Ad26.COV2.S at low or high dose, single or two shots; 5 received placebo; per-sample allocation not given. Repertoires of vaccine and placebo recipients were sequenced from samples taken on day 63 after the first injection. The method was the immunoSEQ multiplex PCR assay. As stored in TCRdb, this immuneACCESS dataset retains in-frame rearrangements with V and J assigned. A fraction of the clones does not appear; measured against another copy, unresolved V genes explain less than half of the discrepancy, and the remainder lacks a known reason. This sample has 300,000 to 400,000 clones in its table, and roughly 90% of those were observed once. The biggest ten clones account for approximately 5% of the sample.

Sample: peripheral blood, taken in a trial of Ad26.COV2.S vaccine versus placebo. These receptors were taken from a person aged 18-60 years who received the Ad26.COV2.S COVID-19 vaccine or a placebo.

CDR3 residues: CASSQVMAQTYEQYF. The CDR3 DNA is TGCGCCAGCAGCCAAGTTATGGCACAGACCTACGAGCAGTACTTC. This chain links TRBV4-3 with TRBJ2-7; no clear D. Germline-derived CDR1 and CDR2 are LGHNA and YSLEER. V lost 1 base and J lost 2, with 12 bases in between. The CDR3 runs to 15 residues.

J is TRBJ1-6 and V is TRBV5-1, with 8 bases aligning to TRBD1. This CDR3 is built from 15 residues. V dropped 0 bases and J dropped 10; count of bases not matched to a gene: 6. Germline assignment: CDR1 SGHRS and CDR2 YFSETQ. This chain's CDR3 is CASSLGSGGGSPLHF. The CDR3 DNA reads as TGCGCCAGCAGCTTGGGATCAGGGGGCGGATCACCCCTCCACTTT.

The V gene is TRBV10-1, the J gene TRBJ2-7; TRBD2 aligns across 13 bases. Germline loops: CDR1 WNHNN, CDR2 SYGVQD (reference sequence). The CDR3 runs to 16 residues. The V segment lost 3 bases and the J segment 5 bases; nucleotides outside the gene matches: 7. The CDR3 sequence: CASSDGLAGEKHEQYF. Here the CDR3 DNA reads TGCGCCAGCAGTGATGGACTAGCGGGAGAAAAGCACGAGCAGTACTTC.

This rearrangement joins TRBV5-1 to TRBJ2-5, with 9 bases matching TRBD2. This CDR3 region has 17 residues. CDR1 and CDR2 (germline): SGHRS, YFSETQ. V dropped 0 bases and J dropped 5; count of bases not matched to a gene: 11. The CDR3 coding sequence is TGCGCCAGCAGCTTGGTTAGCGGGGGCGACCTAGGGGAGACCCAGTACTTC. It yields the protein CASSLVSGGDLGETQYF.

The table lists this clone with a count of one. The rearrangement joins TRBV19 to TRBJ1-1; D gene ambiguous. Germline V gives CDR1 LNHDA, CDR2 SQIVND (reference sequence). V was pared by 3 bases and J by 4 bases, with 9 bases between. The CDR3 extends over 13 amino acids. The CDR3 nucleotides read TGTGCCAGTAGTATTGTGGCAGGCACTGAAGCTTTCTTT. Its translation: CASSIVAGTEAFF.

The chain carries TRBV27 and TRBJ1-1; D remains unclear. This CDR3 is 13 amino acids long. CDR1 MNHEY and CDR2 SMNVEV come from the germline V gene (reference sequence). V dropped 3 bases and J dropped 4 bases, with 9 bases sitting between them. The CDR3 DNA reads TGTGCCAGCAGTTTGTCTGCGATCACTGAAGCTTTCTTT. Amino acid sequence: CASSLSAITEAFF.

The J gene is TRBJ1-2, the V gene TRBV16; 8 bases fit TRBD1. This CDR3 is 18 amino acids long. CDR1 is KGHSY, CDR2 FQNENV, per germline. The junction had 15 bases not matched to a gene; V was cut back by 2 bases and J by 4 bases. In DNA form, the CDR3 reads TGTGCCAGCAGCCAAAGCCCCTACCGACAGGGGACGCGCTATGGCTACACCTTC. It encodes CASSQSPYRQGTRYGYTF.

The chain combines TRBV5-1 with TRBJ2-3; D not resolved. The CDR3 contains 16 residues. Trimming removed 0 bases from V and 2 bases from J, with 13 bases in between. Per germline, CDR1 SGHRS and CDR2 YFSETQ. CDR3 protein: CASSLAFLDYTDTQYF. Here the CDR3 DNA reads TGCGCCAGCAGCTTGGCCTTCCTAGATTACACAGATACGCAGTATTTT.

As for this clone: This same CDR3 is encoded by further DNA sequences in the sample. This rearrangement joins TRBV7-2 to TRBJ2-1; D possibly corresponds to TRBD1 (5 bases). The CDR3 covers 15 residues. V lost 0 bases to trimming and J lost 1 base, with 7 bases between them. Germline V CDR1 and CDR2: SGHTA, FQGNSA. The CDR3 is CASSLAGPSYNEQFF. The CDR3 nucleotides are TGTGCCAGCAGCTTAGCGGGGCCTTCCTACAATGAGCAGTTCTTC.

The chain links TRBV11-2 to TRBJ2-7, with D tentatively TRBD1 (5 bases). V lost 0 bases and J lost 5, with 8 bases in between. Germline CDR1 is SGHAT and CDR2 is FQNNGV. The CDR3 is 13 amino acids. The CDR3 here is CASSLDRADEQYF. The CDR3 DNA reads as TGTGCCAGCAGCTTAGACAGGGCGGACGAGCAGTACTTC.

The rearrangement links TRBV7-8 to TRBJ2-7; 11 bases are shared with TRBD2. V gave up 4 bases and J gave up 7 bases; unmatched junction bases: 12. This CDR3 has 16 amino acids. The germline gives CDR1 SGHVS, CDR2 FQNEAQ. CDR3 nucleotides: TGTGCCAGCAGCTCAAGGGCTAGCGGGAGGTTGGAAGAGCAGTACTTC. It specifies CASSSRASGRLEEQYF.

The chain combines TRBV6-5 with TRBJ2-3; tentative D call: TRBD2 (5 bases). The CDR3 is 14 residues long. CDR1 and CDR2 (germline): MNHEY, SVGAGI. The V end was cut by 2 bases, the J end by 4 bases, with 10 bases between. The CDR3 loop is CASSYRGISDTQYF. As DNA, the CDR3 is TGTGCCAGCAGTTACCGGGGTATCTCAGATACGCAGTATTTT.

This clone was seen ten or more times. The CDR3, as DNA: TGTGCCAGCAGGGCCGGGCAGTCGTTTGGCGAGCAGTACTTC. Its protein is CASRAGQSFGEQYF. This sequence joins TRBV2 and TRBJ2-7; D not resolved. V was cut by 6 bases and J by 6 bases, with 18 bases left in between. The CDR3 has 14 residues. CDR1 and CDR2 (germline): SNHLY, FYNNEI. Filled out from reference TRBV2 and TRBJ2-7, the complete variable domain reads EPEVTQTPSHQVTQMGQEVILRCVPISNHLYFYWYRQILGQKVEFLVSFYNNEISEKSEIFDDQFSVERPDGSNFTLKIRSTKLEDSAMYFCASRAGQSFGEQYFGPGTRLTVT.

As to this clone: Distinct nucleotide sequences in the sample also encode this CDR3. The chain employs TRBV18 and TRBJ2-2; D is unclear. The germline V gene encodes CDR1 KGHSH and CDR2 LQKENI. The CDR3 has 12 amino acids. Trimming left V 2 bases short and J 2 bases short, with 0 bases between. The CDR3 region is CASSPNTGELFF. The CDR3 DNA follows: TGTGCCAGCTCACCAAACACCGGGGAGCTGTTTTTT.